Below, 23 T cell receptor beta chains from the same sample are listed, as sequenced in a study of T cell repertoires in cytomegalovirus infection. Their recognized antigens are unknown. TCRdb reprocessed the reads via MiXCR and lists one record per CDR3 protein. Among under 350,000 distinct CDR3 sequences listed, less than 25% were seen once. The source material was cultured PBMCs, sampled from culture after CMV antigen stimulation. These receptors all come from a human donor in good health (CMV status not recorded). Some clones in this sample may be carry-over from other donors' samples.

The gene calls are TRBV4-3 and TRBJ2-7, with unresolved D. CDR1 LGHNA and CDR2 YSLEER come from the germline V gene. This CDR3 is built from 13 residues. Between the trimmed V and J ends, which lost 0 bases and 6 bases, there was a span of 9 bases. CDR3 DNA: TGCGCCAGCAGCCAAGATCTCCAGGTCGAGCAGTACTTC. This sequence encodes CASSQDLQVEQYF.

This clonotype was picked up a small number of times. The chain is built from TRBV27 and TRBJ2-6, with D perhaps given as TRBD1 or TRBD2 (5 bases each). Germline lookup yields CDR1 MNHEY and CDR2 SMNVEV (reference sequence). This CDR3 contains 18 residues. Trimming stripped 5 bases from V and 0 bases from J, with 17 bases between. This CDR3 reads CASSTRDGSFSGANVLTF. Written as DNA, the CDR3 is TGTGCCAGCAGTACCCGGGACGGATCCTTCTCTGGGGCCAACGTCCTGACTTTC.

This clonotype turned up a few times. This chain connects TRBV6-1 to TRBJ2-7; D is possibly TRBD2 (6 bases). V gave up 11 bases and J gave up 3 bases, with 17 bases separating them. The CDR3 has 13 amino acids. Germline CDR1 and CDR2: MNHNS and SASEGT. The CDR3 nucleotides are TGTGCCTCTGCGGGACCGCCCCTCTACGAGCAGTACTTC. It yields the protein CASAGPPLYEQYF.

The chain couples TRBV4-3 to TRBJ2-2; D not certain. The V gene's germline CDR1 is LGHNA and CDR2 YSLEER. The V and J ends lost 0 bases and 9 bases respectively, with 8 bases between them. This CDR3 has 13 residues. The CDR3 loop reads CASSQDLGRELFF. In DNA form, the CDR3 reads TGCGCCAGCAGCCAAGATCTAGGGAGGGAGCTGTTTTTT.

In this sample, this clonotype turned up a few times. The genes are TRBV15 and TRBJ2-7; 7 bases match TRBD2. V shed 5 bases and J 5 bases; nucleotides not matched to a gene: 12. Germline V gene sequence: CDR1 LNHNV, CDR2 YYDKDF (reference sequence). This CDR3 region has 15 residues. CDR3 loop: CATSGYLGGVNEQYV. CDR3 in DNA: TGTGCCACCAGCGGTTATTTGGGAGGGGTCAACGAGCAGTACGTC.

The chain recombines TRBV12-3 or TRBV12-4 with TRBJ2-3; 15 bases agree with TRBD2. J was trimmed by 8 bases and V by 6 bases; bases with no gene match: 6. This CDR3 is built from 15 residues. DNA for the CDR3: TGTGCCAGCAGCCTGGGACTAGCGGGAGGAGGTACGCAGTATTTT. Protein: CASSLGLAGGGTQYF.

This clonotype was counted between two and nine times. The chain carries TRBV6-2 or TRBV6-3 and TRBJ1-1, with D maybe TRBD1 (5 bases). The V and J ends lost 5 bases and 1 base respectively, with 11 bases between them. Per the germline V gene, CDR1 is MNHEY and CDR2 is SVGEGT. The CDR3 has 14 residues. Here the CDR3 DNA reads TGTGCCAGCAGTCCTGTGGGGCAGAACACTGAAGCTTTCTTT. Translating gives CASSPVGQNTEAFF.

The chain links TRBV11-2 to TRBJ2-1; 10 bases match TRBD2. The V segment lost 3 bases and the J segment 8 bases; nucleotides outside the gene matches: 10. The CDR3 sequence is 16 residues long. CDR1 SGHAT and CDR2 FQNNGV come from the germline V gene. CDR3 nucleotide sequence: TGTGCCAGCAGCTTTCTAGCGGGAGCGGGAACCGATGAGCAGTTCTTC. Translating gives CASSFLAGAGTDEQFF.

This chain joins TRBV7-2 and TRBJ1-2, with D perhaps TRBD1 (5 bases). CDR3 length: 15 amino acids. Germline-derived CDR1 and CDR2 are SGHTA and FQGNSA. Trimming took off 1 base at V and 6 bases at J, with 15 bases between the two ends. This chain's CDR3 is CASSLVAGRGDGYTF. The CDR3 region has the DNA TGTGCCAGCAGCTTAGTCGCTGGGAGGGGAGATGGCTACACCTTC.

This clonotype was observed many times. The chain employs TRBV5-1 and TRBJ2-5; D is unresolved. This CDR3 comprises 14 residues. V lost 1 base and J 1 base, leaving 8 bases between the germline ends. CDR1 and CDR2 (germline): SGHRS, YFSETQ. CDR3 nucleotides: TGCGCCAGCAGCTTGCTCGGGTTCCAAGAGACCCAGTACTTC. It translates to CASSLLGFQETQYF.

The sample holds many counts of this clonotype. V usage is TRBV11-2 and J usage is TRBJ2-5; tentatively, D is TRBD2 (6 bases). The germline CDR1 and CDR2 sequences are SGHAT and FQNNGV. The CDR3 totals 14 residues. Between the trimmed V and J ends, which lost 7 bases and 3 bases, there was a span of 15 bases. The CDR3 loop is CASTPEGRKETQYF. In DNA form, the CDR3 reads TGTGCCAGCACCCCGGAGGGCAGAAAAGAGACCCAGTACTTC.

This clonotype was seen ten or more times. The gene calls are TRBV7-2 and TRBJ2-1, with TRBD2 matching 8 bases. This CDR3 spans 16 amino acids. The junction had 8 bases not matched to a gene; V was cut back by 1 base and J by 6 bases. Looked up from germline, CDR1 is SGHTA and CDR2 is FQGNSA. The CDR3 DNA sequence: TGTGCCAGCAGCTTAGTTAGCGGGAACGCGTTCAATGAGCAGTTCTTC. This encodes CASSLVSGNAFNEQFF. Combining the CDR3 with reference TRBV7-2 and TRBJ2-1 gives the whole variable domain GAGVSQSPSNKVTEKGKDVELRCDPISGHTALYWYRQSLGQGLEFLIYFQGNSAPDKSGLPSDRFSAERTGGSVSTLTIQRTQQEDSAVYLCASSLVSGNAFNEQFFGPGTRLTVL.

The sample holds many counts of this clonotype. The chain employs TRBV19 and TRBJ2-4; no firm D call. CDR1 LNHDA and CDR2 SQIVND come from the germline V gene (reference sequence). The CDR3 covers 15 residues. Trimming removed 8 bases from V and 1 base from J, with 15 bases in between. CDR3: CASRNPQDAKNIQYF. CDR3 coding DNA: TGTGCCAGTCGGAACCCCCAAGACGCCAAAAACATTCAGTACTTC.

This chain connects TRBV11-3 to TRBJ1-5; weak D call: TRBD1 (5 bases). V was pared by 8 bases and J by 3 bases, with 14 bases between. The germline gives CDR1 SGHNT, CDR2 YENEEA. The CDR3 totals 14 residues. CDR3 sequence: CASGTGWLNQPQHF. The CDR3, as DNA: TGTGCCAGCGGTACAGGATGGCTCAATCAGCCCCAGCATTTT.

The rearrangement uses TRBV24-1 and TRBJ2-4; 11 nucleotides match TRBD1. The CDR3 covers 16 residues. Germline V gives CDR1 KGHDR, CDR2 SFDVKD. Unmatched junction bases numbered 6, after V lost 3 bases and J lost 6 bases. The CDR3: CATSDVPGTGGNIQYF. CDR3 nucleotide sequence: TGTGCCACCAGTGATGTCCCCGGGACAGGGGGAAACATTCAGTACTTC.

The rearrangement joins TRBV7-2 to TRBJ1-1; TRBD1 is a possible D gene (6 bases). CDR3 size: 15 residues. V lost 5 bases and J 0 bases, leaving 13 bases between the germline ends. CDR1 SGHTA and CDR2 FQGNSA come from the germline V gene. The CDR3 nucleotides read TGTGCCAGCAGCCCTAGACAGGAGATGAACACTGAAGCTTTCTTT. Amino acids: CASSPRQEMNTEAFF. The whole variable domain, remainder taken from reference TRBV7-2 and TRBJ1-1, is GAGVSQSPSNKVTEKGKDVELRCDPISGHTALYWYRQSLGQGLEFLIYFQGNSAPDKSGLPSDRFSAERTGGSVSTLTIQRTQQEDSAVYLCASSPRQEMNTEAFFGQGTRLTVV.

This clonotype was counted ten times or more. The J gene is TRBJ1-3, the V gene TRBV7-2; a possible D gene is TRBD1 (5 bases). V gave up 4 bases and J gave up 7 bases, with 14 bases separating them. CDR3 length equals 14 residues. CDR1 SGHTA and CDR2 FQGNSA come from the germline V gene. The CDR3 spells CASSSGRRENTIYF. In DNA form, the CDR3 reads TGTGCCAGCAGCTCGGGACGGAGGGAGAACACCATATATTTT.

This sequence joins TRBV19 and TRBJ1-2, with a weak D call TRBD1 (6 bases). Per the germline V gene, CDR1 is LNHDA and CDR2 is SQIVND (reference sequence). There are 14 residues in the CDR3. With 7 bases removed from V and 2 bases from J, the gap between germline ends came to 14 bases. The CDR3 coding sequence is TGTGCCAGTACCACCGGGACAACCAACTATGGCTACACCTTC. It specifies CASTTGTTNYGYTF.

V is TRBV7-9 and J is TRBJ2-3; D is unresolved. Germline V gene lookup returns CDR1 SEHNR and CDR2 FQNEAQ (reference sequence). The V and J ends lost 5 bases and 0 bases respectively, with 9 bases between them. The CDR3 is 14 residues long. The DNA of the CDR3 is TGTGCCAGCAGCCCTGGGCCCAGCACAGATACGCAGTATTTT. Protein sequence: CASSPGPSTDTQYF.

This clonotype was seen at least ten times. Here the CDR3 reads CASSLGSGRNYEQYF. The CDR3 DNA reads as TGTGCCAGCAGCTTAGGTAGCGGGAGGAACTACGAGCAGTACTTC. The rearrangement links TRBV7-6 to TRBJ2-7; 10 bases align to TRBD2. J was trimmed by 3 bases and V by 1 base; bases with no gene match: 3. This CDR3 spans 15 amino acids. Per the germline V gene, CDR1 is SGHVS and CDR2 is FNYEAQ. Full variable domain (outside the CDR3, taken from reference TRBV7-6 and TRBJ2-7): GAGVSQSPRYKVTKRGQDVALRCDPISGHVSLYWYRQALGQGPEFLTYFNYEAQQDKSGLPNDRFSAERPEGSISTLTIQRTEQRDSAMYRCASSLGSGRNYEQYFGPGTRLTVT.

This clonotype was observed a few times. This chain links TRBV10-3 with TRBJ1-5; weak D call: TRBD1 (5 bases). Trimming removed 9 bases from V and 7 bases from J, with 16 bases in between. Looked up from germline, CDR1 is ENHRY and CDR2 is SYGVKD. The CDR3 spans 13 residues. CDR3: CAMKEGPGQPQHF. Written as DNA, the CDR3 is TGTGCCATGAAAGAGGGACCGGGACAGCCCCAGCATTTT.

This chain links TRBV7-2 with TRBJ2-5, with 10 bases matching TRBD2. V lost 5 bases, J lost 2 bases, and 8 bases stayed unmatched. CDR1 and CDR2 (germline): SGHTA, FQGNSA. CDR3 size: 16 residues. CDR3 sequence reads: CASSPERLAGQETQYF. The CDR3 bases are TGTGCCAGCAGCCCCGAACGACTAGCGGGTCAAGAGACCCAGTACTTC.

The rearrangement uses TRBV5-1 and TRBJ1-1; D is perhaps TRBD1 (6 bases). V lost 3 bases and J 4 bases, leaving 16 bases between the germline ends. This CDR3 contains 15 residues. Germline-derived CDR1 and CDR2 are SGHRS and YFSETQ. CDR3 DNA sequence: TGCGCCAGCAGCTCCCATACAGGGCCGGGCACTGAAGCTTTCTTT. This gives the protein CASSSHTGPGTEAFF. The variable domain in full, completed from reference TRBV5-1 and TRBJ1-1, reads KAGVTQTPRYLIKTRGQQVTLSCSPISGHRSVSWYQQTPGQGLQFLFEYFSETQRNKGNFPGRFSGRQFSNSRSEMNVSTLELGDSALYLCASSSHTGPGTEAFFGQGTRLTVV.